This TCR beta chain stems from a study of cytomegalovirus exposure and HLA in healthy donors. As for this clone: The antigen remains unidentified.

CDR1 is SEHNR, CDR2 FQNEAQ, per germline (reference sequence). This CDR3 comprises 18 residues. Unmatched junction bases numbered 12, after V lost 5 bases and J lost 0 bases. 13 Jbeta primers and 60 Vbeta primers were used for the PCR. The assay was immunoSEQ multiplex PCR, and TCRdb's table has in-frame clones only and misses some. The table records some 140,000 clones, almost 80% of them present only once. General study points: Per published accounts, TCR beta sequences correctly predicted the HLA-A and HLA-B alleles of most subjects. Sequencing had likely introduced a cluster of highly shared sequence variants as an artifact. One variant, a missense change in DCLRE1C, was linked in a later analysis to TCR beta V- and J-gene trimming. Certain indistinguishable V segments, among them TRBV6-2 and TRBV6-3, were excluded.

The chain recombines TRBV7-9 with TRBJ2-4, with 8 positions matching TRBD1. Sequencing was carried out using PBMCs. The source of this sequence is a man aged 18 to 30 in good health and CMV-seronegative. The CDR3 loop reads CASSPRQGRLQAKNIQYF. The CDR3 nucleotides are TGTGCCAGCAGCCCCCGACAGGGGCGACTCCAAGCCAAAAACATTCAGTACTTC.